These 23 T cell receptor beta chains came from one sample sequenced in a study of Ad26.COV2.S vaccination and SARS-CoV-2 variants. Treatment specified: 19 received Ad26.COV2.S at low or high dose, single or two shots; 5 received placebo; per-sample allocation not given. Samples analyzed were those drawn on day 63 after the first vaccine or placebo injection. This table comes from immunoSEQ multiplex PCR, and its TCRdb copy is limited to in-frame clones, with some not included. The profile covers a few hundred thousand clones, with roughly 88% appearing a single time and around 4.5% taken by the ten largest. This sample comprised peripheral blood, obtained in a trial of Ad26.COV2.S vaccine versus placebo. These receptors were collected from a person between 18 and 59 years old who received the Ad26.COV2.S COVID-19 vaccine or a placebo.

This chain uses TRBV28 with TRBJ1-2, with 7 bases identical to TRBD1. CDR1 is MDHEN and CDR2 is SYDVKM in the germline V gene. V gave up 6 bases and J gave up 2 bases; unmatched junction bases: 3. The CDR3 consists of 13 residues. The CDR3 here is CASSSTGNYGYTF. The CDR3 DNA reads TGTGCCAGCAGCTCGACAGGGAACTATGGCTACACCTTC.

This rearrangement joins TRBV20-1 to TRBJ2-1; TRBD1 is a possible D gene (5 bases). The CDR3 is 14 amino acids. V was trimmed by 3 bases and J by 5 bases, leaving 14 bases between them. Per germline, CDR1 DFQATT and CDR2 SNEGSKA (reference sequence). For the CDR3, the DNA is TGCAGTGCTAGTAGGGGCGGAGACCACAATGAGCAGTTCTTC. Translated, it gives CSASRGGDHNEQFF.

This clone was counted once. The chain uses TRBV7-9 and TRBJ2-7; D is uncertain. Germline CDR1 and CDR2: SEHNR and FQNEAQ (reference sequence). This CDR3 spans 13 amino acids. The ends were cut back, 5 bases at V and 5 bases at J, with 13 bases in the middle. This CDR3 is CASSPTVVDEQYF. CDR3 in DNA: TGTGCCAGCAGCCCCACCGTCGTCGACGAGCAGTACTTC.

This chain joins TRBV7-7 and TRBJ2-1; TRBD2 matches at 7 bases. The germline CDR1 and CDR2 sequences are SSHAT and FNYEAQ (reference sequence). V shed 1 base and J 5 bases; nucleotides not matched to a gene: 14. CDR3 size: 18 residues. The CDR3 coding sequence is TGTGCCAGCAGCTTAGGGGGAGGGCTCGGGCGTTCTGACAATGAGCAGTTCTTC. It specifies CASSLGGGLGRSDNEQFF.

A word on this clone: The sample contains more than one DNA sequence encoding this CDR3. The V call is TRBV18, the J call TRBJ2-3; D is unresolved. The CDR3 length is 12 residues. Trimming shortened V by 6 bases and J by 2 bases, and 6 bases separated the two germline ends. The germline gives CDR1 KGHSH, CDR2 LQKENI. CDR3 coding DNA: TGTGCCAGCTCTCCTATCACAGATACGCAGTATTTT. Translating it yields CASSPITDTQYF.

The chain links TRBV7-2 to TRBJ2-7, with D possibly matching TRBD2 (5 bases). Trimming removed 3 bases at V and 5 bases at J, with 11 bases between. The CDR3 runs to 13 residues. Germline CDR1 reads SGHTA; CDR2 reads FQGNSA. The CDR3 here is CASSLRVNHEQYF. DNA of the CDR3: TGTGCCAGCAGCTTGCGGGTGAACCACGAGCAGTACTTC. Supplemented by reference TRBV7-2 and TRBJ2-7, the full variable domain reads GAGVSQSPSNKVTEKGKDVELRCDPISGHTALYWYRQSLGQGLEFLIYFQGNSAPDKSGLPSDRFSAERTGGSVSTLTIQRTQQEDSAVYLCASSLRVNHEQYFGPGTRLTVT.

The chain couples TRBV5-1 to TRBJ2-4; TRBD1 aligns across 8 bases. Germline V gene sequence: CDR1 SGHRS, CDR2 YFSETQ. This CDR3 region has 17 residues. V trimming: 7 bases; J trimming: 0 bases; junction bases outside the gene matches: 12. Here the CDR3 reads CASRSGTGPRAKNIQYF. DNA for the CDR3: TGCGCCAGCCGCTCCGGGACAGGCCCAAGAGCCAAAAACATTCAGTACTTC.

V usage is TRBV5-1 and J usage is TRBJ2-3; 7 positions agree with TRBD2. V was pared by 2 bases and J by 0 bases, with 12 bases of the junction left unmatched. From germline, CDR1 is SGHRS and CDR2 YFSETQ. CDR3 length: 18 residues. The CDR3 DNA reads TGCGCCAGCAGCTTTAAGTTCGCGGAAGCGGGGAGCACAGATACGCAGTATTTT. This sequence encodes CASSFKFAEAGSTDTQYF.

This chain joins TRBV19 and TRBJ2-7; tentative D call: TRBD1 (5 bases). The V end lost 6 bases, the J end lost 0 bases, and 12 bases lay between the germline ends. The CDR3 is made up of 14 amino acids. Per germline, CDR1 LNHDA and CDR2 SQIVND (reference sequence). CDR3 sequence reads: CASRTESSSYEQYF. Here the CDR3 DNA reads TGTGCCAGTAGGACAGAGTCAAGCTCCTACGAGCAGTACTTC. Filled out from reference TRBV19 and TRBJ2-7, the complete variable domain reads DGGITQSPKYLFRKEGQNVTLSCEQNLNHDAMYWYRQDPGQGLRLIYYSQIVNDFQKGDIAEGYSVSREKKESFPLTVTSAQKNPTAFYLCASRTESSSYEQYFGPGTRLTVT.

The genes are TRBV5-5 and TRBJ2-3; the D gene could be TRBD1 or TRBD2 (6 bases each). Between the trimmed V and J ends, which lost 2 bases and 2 bases, there was a span of 18 bases. The CDR3 sequence is 17 residues long. From germline, CDR1 is SGHKS and CDR2 YYEKEE (reference sequence). This chain's CDR3 is CASSLPRGGGSTDTQYF. The DNA for the CDR3 is TGTGCCAGCAGCTTACCCAGGGGTGGGGGGTCCACAGATACGCAGTATTTT. The full variable domain, with the rest looked up from reference TRBV5-5 and TRBJ2-3, is DAGVTQSPTHLIKTRGQQVTLRCSPISGHKSVSWYQQVLGQGPQFIFQYYEKEERGRGNFPDRFSARQFPNYSSELNVNALLLGDSALYLCASSLPRGGGSTDTQYFGPGTRLTVL.

The rearrangement joins TRBV27 to TRBJ2-7, with 10 bases that match TRBD1. The CDR3 contains 15 residues. CDR1 is MNHEY and CDR2 is SMNVEV in the germline V gene (reference sequence). V shed 6 bases, J shed 0 bases, and the junction held 5 bases outside the gene matches. CDR3 residues: CASRSGTGASYEQYF. CDR3 nucleotide sequence: TGTGCCAGCAGATCCGGGACAGGGGCCTCCTACGAGCAGTACTTC.

The gene calls are TRBV6-5 and TRBJ2-1; D is uncertain. Looked up from germline, CDR1 is MNHEY and CDR2 is SVGAGI. The length of the CDR3 is 10 residues. V gave up 7 bases and J gave up 8 bases, with 6 bases separating them. CDR3 loop: CASKRHEQFF. As DNA, the CDR3 is TGTGCCAGCAAACGGCATGAGCAGTTCTTC.

The chain combines TRBV11-2 with TRBJ1-6; TRBD1 aligns across 10 bases. The J segment lost 8 bases and the V segment lost 1 base, leaving 11 bases of the junction unmatched. There are 18 residues in the CDR3. Germline V gene data show CDR1 as SGHAT and CDR2 as FQNNGV. The CDR3 DNA reads TGTGCCAGCAGCTTAGTGGGACAGGGGATTTATGAGGATTCACCCCTCCACTTT. This translates into CASSLVGQGIYEDSPLHF.

A word on this clone: The germline gene is not matched at one end of the junction; a read error may be the cause. The chain couples TRBV5-1 to TRBJ1-1, with a possible D match to TRBD1 (5 bases). Per germline, CDR1 SGHRS and CDR2 YFSETQ. The length of the CDR3 is 11 residues. The CDR3 sequence: CASSLQETLSF. In nucleotides, the CDR3 is TGCGCCAGCAGCTTACAGGAAACCCTTTCTTTT.

The rearrangement joins TRBV7-3 to TRBJ2-1; D is undetermined. From germline, CDR1 is SGHTA and CDR2 FQGTGA. V lost 6 bases, J lost 9 bases, and 15 bases lay in between. The CDR3 has 13 residues. The DNA of the CDR3 is TGTGCCAGCAGTCCCGATGTTTTTAGTGAGCAGTTCTTC. Translation gives CASSPDVFSEQFF.

The rearrangement links TRBV10-3 to TRBJ1-5; D is uncertain. CDR1 ENHRY and CDR2 SYGVKD come from the germline V gene. Between the trimmed V and J ends, which lost 3 bases and 5 bases, there was a span of 8 bases. The CDR3 covers 13 residues. CDR3 loop: CAISEWRDQPQHF. DNA for the CDR3: TGTGCCATCAGTGAATGGAGGGATCAGCCCCAGCATTTT.

This clone came up once. The rearrangement joins TRBV24-1 to TRBJ1-1, with D unclear. Trimming took 3 bases from V and 3 from J, leaving 7 bases between them. This CDR3 is 13 amino acids long. Per the germline V gene, CDR1 is KGHDR and CDR2 is SFDVKD. The CDR3 DNA is TGTGCCACCAGTGATAGGGCCTACACTGAAGCTTTCTTT. Protein product: CATSDRAYTEAFF.

V and J are TRBV18 and TRBJ1-1; no firm D call. The CDR3 totals 13 residues. V lost 0 bases, J lost 6 bases, and 8 bases lay in between. CDR1 KGHSH and CDR2 LQKENI come from the germline V gene. In DNA form, the CDR3 reads TGTGCCAGCTCACCACCGTCGGGCCCTGAAGCTTTCTTT. Translated: CASSPPSGPEAFF.

With regard to this clone: One end of the junction is discordant with germline, which a read error may explain. This chain uses TRBV6-2 or TRBV6-3 with TRBJ2-7, with D perhaps TRBD1 or TRBD2 (5 bases each). The CDR3 has 13 residues. CDR1 and CDR2 from the germline V gene are MNHEY and SVGEGT. The CDR3 nucleotides are TGTGCCAGCAGTTACGGGGGTTCCTACGAGCAGCACTTC. It translates to CASSYGGSYEQHF.

This clone came up a few times. The chain has TRBV6-2 or TRBV6-3 and TRBJ2-2, with D perhaps matching TRBD2 (5 bases). Deletions cut 3 bases from V and 5 bases from J, with 13 bases between. The germline gives CDR1 MNHEY, CDR2 SVGEGT. The CDR3 extends over 15 amino acids. The CDR3 sequence is CASSYKLARTGELFF. DNA of the CDR3: TGTGCCAGCAGTTATAAGCTAGCTCGTACCGGGGAGCTGTTTTTT.

This clone was seen once. The chain couples TRBV28 to TRBJ1-5; TRBD1 agrees at 9 bases. The V segment lost 4 bases and the J segment 7 bases; nucleotides outside the gene matches: 5. CDR1 is MDHEN, CDR2 SYDVKM, per germline. This CDR3 comprises 14 residues. This CDR3 is CASSSDRGYQPQHF. CDR3 sequence (DNA): TGTGCCAGCAGTTCGGACAGGGGATACCAGCCCCAGCATTTT.

The CDR3 region is CASSLVLGASETETQYF. CDR3 in DNA: TGTGCCAGCAGCTTAGTACTGGGGGCTAGCGAGACCGAGACCCAGTACTTC. This rearrangement joins TRBV11-2 to TRBJ2-5; the D call may be TRBD1 or TRBD2 (6 bases each). V was cut by 1 base and J by 5 bases, with 20 bases left in between. The CDR3 totals 17 residues. CDR1 and CDR2 from the germline V gene are SGHAT and FQNNGV.

The chain joins TRBV28 to TRBJ2-7; D possibly corresponds to TRBD2 (6 bases). The ends were cut back, 3 bases at V and 2 bases at J, with 20 bases in the middle. Per germline, CDR1 MDHEN and CDR2 SYDVKM. The CDR3 contains 17 residues. The CDR3 loop reads CASSFPGLTGVPYEQYF. The CDR3 DNA follows: TGTGCCAGCAGTTTCCCCGGGTTGACGGGAGTTCCCTACGAGCAGTACTTC.